Described below is a single TCR beta chain sequence and its context. One junction end does not reproduce the germline sequence, and a read error may be involved. This record comes from a study of blood T cell repertoires in COVID-19. The CDR3 consists of 12 residues. Germline CDR1 reads SEHNR; CDR2 reads FQNEAQ (reference sequence). Method: immunoSEQ multiplex PCR; TCRdb's copy keeps in-frame clones and lacks some. The sample lists approximately 360,000 clones, approximately 87% occurring once. The chain combines TRBV7-9 with TRBJ1-2; possible D gene TRBD1, 5 bases. This clonotype was sampled from a man aged 35-49 years in a cohort exposed to, infected with or recovered from COVID-19 (not recorded which). Sequencing was performed on PBMCs or T cells enriched from blood (not recorded which). DNA of the CDR3: TGTGCCACCAGCCGGGGGAACTATGGCTACACCTTC. This sequence encodes CATSRGNYGYTF.